The text below deals with one T cell receptor (beta chain). Its target antigen remains unknown. No clone much larger than this one lies a single base away; base qualities are absent. For repertoire sequencing, the TCR beta CDR3 regions were amplified from RNA transcripts. The first round of RT-PCR was done with HTBI primers and the Qiagen OneStep RT-PCR kit, and was followed by a second round of multiplex PCR, then size selection and purification. The libraries underwent paired-end sequencing with 100 bp reads on an Illumina HiSeq2000. The source study handled its data this way. SOAPnuke was used for read processing, and reads with adapters, uncalled bases, a mean Phred below 15, or no exact constant-primer or identifier match were discarded. COPE v1.2.5 was used to merge high-quality paired reads. Unique nucleotide sequences were defined as clonotypes and aligned to IMGT TRB V, D and J references using MiTCR v1.1. The analysis was limited to V-J combinations with a frequency above 0.0001, which together covered around 99% of the repertoires. For each V-J combination, a TCR clonal expansion and chaos score was defined as the ratio of F50 clonal expansion to chaos observed in the TCRdist matrix. Welch's t-statistics and random forest were used to narrow the features down to approximately 13 V-J combinations, which were then fed into a naive Bayes classifier. Thyroid-blood repertoire similarity was quantified with the Morisita-Horn index. TCRdb passed the public sequencing reads through fastp at Q25 and MiXCR, retaining productive beta sequences. Rows are unified per CDR3 protein, each entry keeping the most common DNA and genes. The V and J calls were not made by the authors but by TCRdb's processing. The sample data list hundreds of thousands of distinct CDR3 sequences, and roughly 50% of these were observed just once. The top ten clones comprise 40% to 55% of the sample.

The CDR3 measures 16 amino acids from cysteine to phenylalanine. Solely the CDR3 DNA is kept, with 48 bases framed from the first base. The junction carries 18 bases between V and J, which are trimmed by 0 bases and 4 bases respectively. According to the germline V gene (reference sequence), CDR1 reads DFQATT and CDR2 reads SNEGSKA. The data are from a study of Graves' ophthalmopathy and Graves' hyperthyroidism (dated by TCRdb to the late 2010s). The study in broad terms: Peripheral blood was collected at initial diagnosis, before any treatment. In over 5 hyperthyroidism patients, the T-cell repertoire of thyroid tissue was compared with the T-cell repertoire of blood. In total, some 140 blood samples were TCR-sequenced: some 40 ophthalmopathy, some 72 hyperthyroidism and roughly 17 hyperthyroidism-to-ophthalmopathy patients. TCR beta repertoire signatures were used to distinguish Graves' ophthalmopathy from Graves' hyperthyroidism and to predict progression to ophthalmopathy. After sampling, hyperthyroidism patients received methimazole starting at 30 mg daily, and ophthalmopathy patients received high-dose intravenous methylprednisolone. A discovery set of 100 patients (approximately 42 ophthalmopathy, fewer than 60 stable hyperthyroidism) was enrolled to explore V-J signatures distinguishing ophthalmopathy from hyperthyroidism. An independent validation cohort comprised 18 to 20 hyperthyroidism patients and 17 patients who later progressed from hyperthyroidism to ophthalmopathy. Broader findings and caveats from the paper: No statistical method was used to set the sample size in advance, and the investigators knew which group each participant was assigned to. The 13-signature model separated ophthalmopathy from stable hyperthyroidism with approximately 88% sensitivity and approximately 81% specificity in cross-validation, and 80%/75% in the test set. Most expanded thyroid clonotypes with frequency above 0.001 were also detected in blood, suggesting blood repertoires may reflect the thyroid immune response. In validation, the model predicted ophthalmopathy progression with about 64% sensitivity and roughly 72% specificity; approximately 12 predicted patients were CT-confirmed with GO in a median of about 6.1 months.

Ophthalmopathy patients had moderately to severely active disease, Clinical Activity Score of at least 3, NOSPECS grade of at least 4, and disease duration under 3 months. Patients with other autoimmune diseases, uncontrolled infections, pregnancy or lactation were excluded. Clinical symptoms, serum thyroxine, TRAb, thyroid ultrasound and orbital computed tomography formed the basis of the diagnosis. Using Ficoll-Paque density gradient centrifugation, PBMCs were isolated from 9.5 to 10 ml of fresh peripheral blood. Total RNA was extracted using Trizol reagent, and RNA quality was checked on an Agilent 2100 Bioanalyzer.

Input material: peripheral blood. This receptor chain uses TRBV20-1 and TRBJ1-1; the D gene is not confidently resolved. The receptor comes from an adult man with Graves' ophthalmopathy. The bases read TGCAGTGCTAGAGATTTAACGGGCCTTGGCATCACTGAAGCTTTCTTT. It translates to CSARDLTGLGITEAFF.